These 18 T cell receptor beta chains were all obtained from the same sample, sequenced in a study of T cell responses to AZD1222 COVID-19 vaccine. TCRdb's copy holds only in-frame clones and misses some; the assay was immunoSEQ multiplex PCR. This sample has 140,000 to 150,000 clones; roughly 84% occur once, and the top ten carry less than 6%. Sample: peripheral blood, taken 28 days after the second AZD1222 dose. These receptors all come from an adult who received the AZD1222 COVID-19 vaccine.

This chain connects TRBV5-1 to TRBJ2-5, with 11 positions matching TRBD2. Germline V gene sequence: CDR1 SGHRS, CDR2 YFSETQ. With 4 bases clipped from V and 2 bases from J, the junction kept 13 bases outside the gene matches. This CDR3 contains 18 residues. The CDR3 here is CASSITLAGGPEQETQYF. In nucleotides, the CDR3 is TGCGCCAGCAGCATTACTTTAGCGGGAGGGCCGGAACAAGAGACCCAGTACTTC.

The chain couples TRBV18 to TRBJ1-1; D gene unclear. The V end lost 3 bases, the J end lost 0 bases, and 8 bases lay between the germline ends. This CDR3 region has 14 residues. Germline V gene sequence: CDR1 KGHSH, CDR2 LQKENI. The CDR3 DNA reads TGTGCCAGCTCACCCCCAGGATTGAACACTGAAGCTTTCTTT. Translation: CASSPPGLNTEAFF.

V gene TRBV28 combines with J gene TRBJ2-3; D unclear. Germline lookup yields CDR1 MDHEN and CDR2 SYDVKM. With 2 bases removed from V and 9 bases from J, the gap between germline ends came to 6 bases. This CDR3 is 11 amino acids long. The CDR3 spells CASSLALTQYF. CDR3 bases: TGTGCCAGCAGTTTAGCGTTAACGCAGTATTTT.

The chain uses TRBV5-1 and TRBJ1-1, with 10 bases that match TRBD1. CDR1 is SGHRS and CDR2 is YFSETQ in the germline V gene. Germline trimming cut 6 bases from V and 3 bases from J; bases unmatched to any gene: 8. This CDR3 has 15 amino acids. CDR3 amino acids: CASTRQGQGDTEAFF. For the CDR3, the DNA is TGCGCCAGCACCCGCCAAGGACAGGGGGACACTGAAGCTTTCTTT.

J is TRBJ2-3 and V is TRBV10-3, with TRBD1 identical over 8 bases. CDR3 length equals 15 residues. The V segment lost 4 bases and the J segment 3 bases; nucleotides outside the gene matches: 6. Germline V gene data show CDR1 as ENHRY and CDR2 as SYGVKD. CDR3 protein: CAISADRGRTDTQYF. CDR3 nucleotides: TGTGCCATCAGTGCCGACAGGGGTCGGACAGATACGCAGTATTTT.

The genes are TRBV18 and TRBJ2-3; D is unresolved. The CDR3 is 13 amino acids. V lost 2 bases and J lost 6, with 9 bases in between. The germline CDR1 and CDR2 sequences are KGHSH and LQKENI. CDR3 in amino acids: CASSPEGIDTQYF. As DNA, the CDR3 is TGTGCCAGCTCACCAGAAGGGATCGATACGCAGTATTTT.

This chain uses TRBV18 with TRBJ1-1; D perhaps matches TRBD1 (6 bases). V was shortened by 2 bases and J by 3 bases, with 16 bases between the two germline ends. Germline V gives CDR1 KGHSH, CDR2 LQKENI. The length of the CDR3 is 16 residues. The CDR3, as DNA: TGTGCCAGCTCACCAACGACAGGATATGGGGACACTGAAGCTTTCTTT. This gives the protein CASSPTTGYGDTEAFF.

CDR3 sequence reads: CASSLVGGANVLTF. In DNA form, the CDR3 reads TGTGCCAGCAGCTTAGTGGGGGGGGCCAACGTCCTGACTTTC. The chain joins TRBV7-8 to TRBJ2-6; unclear D gene. V shed 1 base and J shed 4 bases, with 5 bases lying between them. The CDR3 runs 14 residues. Germline V lookup: CDR1 SGHVS, CDR2 FQNEAQ.

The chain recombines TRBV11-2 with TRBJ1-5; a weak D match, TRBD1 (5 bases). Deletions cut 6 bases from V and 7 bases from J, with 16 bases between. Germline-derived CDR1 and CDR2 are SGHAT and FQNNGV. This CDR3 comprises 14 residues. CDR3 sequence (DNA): TGTGCCAGCAGTTCCAACAGGATAGGGCAGCCCCAGCATTTT. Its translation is CASSSNRIGQPQHF.

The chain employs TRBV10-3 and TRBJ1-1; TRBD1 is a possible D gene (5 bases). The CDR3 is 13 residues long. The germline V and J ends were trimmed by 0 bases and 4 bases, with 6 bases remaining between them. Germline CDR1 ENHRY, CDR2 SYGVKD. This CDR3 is CAISESGGTEAFF. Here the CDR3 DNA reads TGTGCCATCAGTGAGTCCGGGGGCACTGAAGCTTTCTTT.

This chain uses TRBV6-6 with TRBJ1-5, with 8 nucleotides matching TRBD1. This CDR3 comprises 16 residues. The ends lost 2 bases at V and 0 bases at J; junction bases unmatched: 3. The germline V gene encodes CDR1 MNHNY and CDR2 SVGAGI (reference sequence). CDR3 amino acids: CASSYVDRVSNQPQHF. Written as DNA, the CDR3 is TGTGCCAGCAGTTACGTGGACAGGGTTAGCAATCAGCCCCAGCATTTT.

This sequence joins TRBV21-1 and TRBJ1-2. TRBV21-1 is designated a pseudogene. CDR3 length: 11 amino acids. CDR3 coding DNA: TGTGCCTGGTTCCGGGCGAGGGGCTACACCTTC. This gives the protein CAWFRARGYTF.

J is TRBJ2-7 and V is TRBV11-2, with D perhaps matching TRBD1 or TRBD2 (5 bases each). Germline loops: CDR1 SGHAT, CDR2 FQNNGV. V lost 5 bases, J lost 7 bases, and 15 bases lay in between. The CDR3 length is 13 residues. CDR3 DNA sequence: TGTGCCAGCAGCGCCCGGGGTGAGGGGGAGCAGTACTTC. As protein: CASSARGEGEQYF.

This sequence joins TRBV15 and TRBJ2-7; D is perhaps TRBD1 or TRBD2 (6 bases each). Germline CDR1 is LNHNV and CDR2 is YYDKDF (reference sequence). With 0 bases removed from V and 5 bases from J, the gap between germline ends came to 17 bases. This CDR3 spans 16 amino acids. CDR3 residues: CATSRDVRGAKNEQYF. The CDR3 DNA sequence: TGTGCCACCAGCAGAGATGTTAGGGGGGCAAAAAACGAGCAGTACTTC.

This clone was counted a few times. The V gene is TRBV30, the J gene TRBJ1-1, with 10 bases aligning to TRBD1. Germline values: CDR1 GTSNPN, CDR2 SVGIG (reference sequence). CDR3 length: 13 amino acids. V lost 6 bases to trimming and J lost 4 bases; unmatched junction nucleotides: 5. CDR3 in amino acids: CACPGQGLTEAFF. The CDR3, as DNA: TGTGCCTGCCCGGGACAGGGGCTCACTGAAGCTTTCTTT.

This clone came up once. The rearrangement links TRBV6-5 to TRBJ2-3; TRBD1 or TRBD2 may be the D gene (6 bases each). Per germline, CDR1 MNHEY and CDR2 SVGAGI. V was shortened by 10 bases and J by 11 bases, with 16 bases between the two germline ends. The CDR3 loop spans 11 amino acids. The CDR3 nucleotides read TGTGCCACCTCACCGGGGGCGGTGCAGTATTTT. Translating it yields CATSPGAVQYF.

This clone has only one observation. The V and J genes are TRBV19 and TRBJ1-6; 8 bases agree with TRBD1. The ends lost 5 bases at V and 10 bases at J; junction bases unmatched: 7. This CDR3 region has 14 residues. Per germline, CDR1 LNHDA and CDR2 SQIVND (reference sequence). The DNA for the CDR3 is TGTGCCAGTAGTTTCACAGGGGGGCGATCACCCCTCCACTTT. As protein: CASSFTGGRSPLHF.

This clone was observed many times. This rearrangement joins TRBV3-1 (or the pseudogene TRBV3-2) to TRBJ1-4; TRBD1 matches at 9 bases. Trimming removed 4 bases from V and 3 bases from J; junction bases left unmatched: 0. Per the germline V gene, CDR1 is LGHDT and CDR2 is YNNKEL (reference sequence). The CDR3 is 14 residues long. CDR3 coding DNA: TGTGCCAGCAGCCGACAGGGGGCTAATGAAAAACTGTTTTTT. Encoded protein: CASSRQGANEKLFF.